Reported below is one TCR beta chain. Its cognate antigen is unknown. This entry belongs to a study of shared clonotypes between healthy human individuals. Study-wide findings and caveats: A small donor pool kept down the genetic and exposure-history diversity that was represented.

Here immunoSEQ multiplex PCR was the method, and the copy in TCRdb shows in-frame clones only, minus some. This table holds 1,400,000 or so clones, about 98.5% found once. The clonotype was recovered from a man younger than 40 in good health. The sample comprised naive CD4+ T cells sorted from blood. Subset: CD45RA+ positively selected.

CDR3 sequence reads: CASSFAQGANTEAFF. The CDR3 DNA reads as TGCGCCAGCAGCTTCGCACAGGGGGCGAACACTGAAGCTTTCTTT. The chain couples TRBV5-1 to TRBJ1-1, with 9 bases aligning to TRBD1. V trimming: 2 bases; J trimming: 1 base; junction bases outside the gene matches: 3. The CDR3 consists of 15 residues. CDR1 is SGHRS, CDR2 YFSETQ, per germline.